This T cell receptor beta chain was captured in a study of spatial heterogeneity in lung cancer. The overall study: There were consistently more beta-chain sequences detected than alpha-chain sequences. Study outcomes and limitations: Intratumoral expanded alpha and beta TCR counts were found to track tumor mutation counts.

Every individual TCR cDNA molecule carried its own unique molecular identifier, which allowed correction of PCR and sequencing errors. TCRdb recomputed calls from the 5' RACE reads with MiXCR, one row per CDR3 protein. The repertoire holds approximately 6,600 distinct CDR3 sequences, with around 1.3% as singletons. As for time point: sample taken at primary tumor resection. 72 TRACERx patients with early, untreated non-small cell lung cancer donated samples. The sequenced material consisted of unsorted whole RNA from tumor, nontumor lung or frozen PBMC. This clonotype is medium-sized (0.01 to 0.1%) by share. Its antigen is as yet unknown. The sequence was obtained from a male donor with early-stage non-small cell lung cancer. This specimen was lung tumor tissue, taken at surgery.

The CDR3 loop is CASSSHLGTEAFF. CDR3 sequence (DNA): TGTGCCAGCAGCTCACACCTTGGAACTGAAGCTTTCTTT. The V call is TRBV7-8, the J call TRBJ1-1; D not certain. In germline, CDR1 is SGHVS, CDR2 FQNEAQ. Trimming stripped 4 bases from V and 5 bases from J, with 11 bases between. The CDR3 length is 13 residues.